Listed below are T cell receptor beta chains from one sample, sequenced in a study of technical replicates of blood from a few donors. Some clones are missing from TCRdb's copy, which holds only in-frame ones; the method was immunoSEQ multiplex PCR. The sample has around 80,000 clones, 95% to 98% seen once. Sequenced: T cells isolated from PBMCs. These receptors came from a human donor in good health. Both conserved end residues are part of each CDR3. Each record gives: clone size, J gene, V gene, D gene, CDR3 protein, CDR3 DNA. A D gene is named only where the DNA matches it firmly. Not all rows give a size; the values are once, few, many and, for expanded clones, a class.

size: .; J: TRBJ1-3; V: TRBV6-5; D: .; CDR3: CASIGGAGNTIYF; DNA: TGTGCCAGCATCGGAGGGGCAGGAAACACCATATATTTT
size: .; J: TRBJ2-5; V: TRBV15; D: TRBD2; CDR3: CATSRDRASGKETQYF; DNA: TGTGCCACCAGCAGAGATCGGGCTAGCGGAAAAGAGACCCAGTACTTC
size: once; J: TRBJ2-7; V: TRBV29-1; D: .; CDR3: CSVGPGLSYEQYF; DNA: TGCAGCGTTGGTCCAGGTCTCTCCTACGAGCAGTACTTC
size: .; J: TRBJ2-7; V: TRBV6-5; D: .; CDR3: CASRDTTGYYEQYF; DNA: TGTGCCAGCAGAGACACTACAGGGTACTACGAGCAGTACTTC
size: .; J: TRBJ2-1; V: TRBV30; D: TRBD2; CDR3: CAWSTDSGSQSSYNEQFF; DNA: TGTGCCTGGAGTACAGATAGCGGGAGCCAAAGCTCCTACAATGAGCAGTTCTTC
size: .; J: TRBJ2-2; V: TRBV19; D: TRBD2; CDR3: CASRHRLAGHTGELFF; DNA: TGTGCCAGTAGGCACAGACTAGCGGGACACACCGGGGAGCTGTTTTTT
size: .; J: TRBJ2-1; V: TRBV19; D: .; CDR3: CASRQGHWSSYNEQFF; DNA: TGTGCCAGTAGGCAGGGACACTGGAGCTCCTACAATGAGCAGTTCTTC
size: .; J: TRBJ2-7; V: TRBV13; D: .; CDR3: CASSLSQTRPPDEQYF; DNA: TGTGCCAGCAGCTTATCCCAAACTCGCCCCCCGGACGAGCAGTACTTC
size: .; J: TRBJ1-2; V: TRBV19; D: .; CDR3: CASSIFGSANF; DNA: TGTGCCAGTAGTATCTTTGGCAGCGCGAACTTC
size: .; J: TRBJ1-4; V: TRBV28; D: .; CDR3: CATTDMLEEKLFF; DNA: TGTGCCACTACGGACATGTTAGAGGAAAAACTGTTTTTT
size: .; J: TRBJ1-2; V: TRBV9; D: .; CDR3: CASARDYGYTF; DNA: TGTGCCAGTGCGCGAGACTATGGCTACACCTTC
size: .; J: TRBJ2-3; V: TRBV9; D: .; CDR3: CASSVAVRDTQYF; DNA: TGTGCCAGCAGCGTAGCTGTGAGGGATACGCAGTATTTT
size: once; J: TRBJ1-2; V: TRBV5-4; D: TRBD1; CDR3: CASNSDRGHFYGYTF; DNA: TGTGCCAGCAACTCAGACAGGGGGCACTTCTATGGCTACACCTTC
size: .; J: TRBJ2-2; V: TRBV11-2; D: .; CDR3: CASSFSIGELFF; DNA: TGTGCCAGCAGCTTCAGTATCGGGGAGCTGTTTTTT
size: .; J: TRBJ2-6; V: TRBV10-3; D: .; CDR3: CAISAGSGANVLTF; DNA: TGTGCCATCAGTGCCGGGTCTGGGGCCAACGTCCTGACTTTC
size: .; J: TRBJ2-4; V: TRBV11-3; D: .; CDR3: CASGFARGENIQYF; DNA: TGTGCCAGCGGTTTTGCCAGGGGAGAAAACATTCAGTACTTC
size: .; J: TRBJ2-7; V: TRBV9; D: .; CDR3: CASSPYSVHEQYF; DNA: TGTGCCAGCAGCCCCTACTCGGTCCACGAGCAGTACTTC
size: .; J: TRBJ2-1; V: TRBV5-1; D: TRBD2; CDR3: CASSLPGLAGGGNEQFF; DNA: TGCGCCAGCAGCTTGCCCGGGCTAGCGGGAGGTGGGAATGAGCAGTTCTTC
size: .; J: TRBJ1-2; V: TRBV9; D: .; CDR3: CASSFRDSGIGGYTF; DNA: TGTGCCAGCAGCTTTCGGGACTCGGGGATAGGCGGCTACACCTTC
size: .; J: TRBJ1-5; V: TRBV27; D: TRBD1; CDR3: CASRPTGSNQPQHF; DNA: TGTGCCAGCAGACCGACAGGGAGCAATCAGCCCCAGCATTTT
size: .; J: TRBJ2-7; V: TRBV6-6; D: .; CDR3: CASSWGDSLQYF; DNA: TGTGCCAGCAGTTGGGGGGACAGCCTACAGTACTTC
size: .; J: TRBJ2-6; V: TRBV29-1; D: TRBD1; CDR3: CSVPRGRGANVLTF; DNA: TGCAGCGTTCCTAGGGGGCGTGGGGCCAACGTCCTGACTTTC
size: .; J: TRBJ1-4; V: TRBV11-2; D: .; CDR3: CASSYTAGVKKLFF; DNA: TGTGCCAGCAGCTATACTGCAGGGGTTAAAAAACTGTTTTTT
size: once; J: TRBJ2-7; V: TRBV7-2; D: .; CDR3: CASSLGPQGYEQYF; DNA: TGTGCCAGCAGCTTAGGCCCACAGGGTTACGAGCAGTACTTC
size: .; J: TRBJ2-7; V: TRBV7-3; D: .; CDR3: CASSERGPYEQYF; DNA: TGTGCCAGCAGCGAAAGGGGCCCCTACGAGCAGTACTTC
size: once; J: TRBJ1-1; V: TRBV5-8; D: .; CDR3: CASSLQGGVNTEAFF; DNA: TGTGCCAGCAGCCTTCAGGGAGGCGTGAACACTGAAGCTTTCTTT
size: .; J: TRBJ1-4; V: TRBV9; D: TRBD1; CDR3: CASSVGQGVLEKLFF; DNA: TGTGCCAGCAGCGTTGGGCAGGGGGTATTGGAAAAACTGTTTTTT
size: .; J: TRBJ1-2; V: TRBV5-1; D: .; CDR3: CASSLAGGFSNYGYTF; DNA: TGCGCCAGCAGCTTGGCCGGGGGGTTTTCTAACTATGGCTACACCTTC
size: .; J: TRBJ2-1; V: TRBV5-1; D: TRBD1; CDR3: CASSIGQGAHNEQFF; DNA: TGCGCCAGCAGCATAGGACAGGGGGCTCACAATGAGCAGTTCTTC
size: .; J: TRBJ1-2; V: TRBV6-5; D: TRBD1; CDR3: CASSMTGNHGYTF; DNA: TGTGCCAGCAGTATGACAGGGAACCATGGCTACACCTTC
size: .; J: TRBJ2-5; V: TRBV28; D: .; CDR3: CASSPLGVQETQYF; DNA: TGTGCCAGCAGTCCACTGGGCGTACAAGAGACCCAGTACTTC
size: .; J: TRBJ2-5; V: TRBV7-9; D: .; CDR3: CASGATQYF; DNA: TGTGCCAGCGGGGCGACCCAGTACTTC
size: .; J: TRBJ1-4; V: TRBV7-9; D: .; CDR3: CASSRTGSGVEKLFF; DNA: TGTGCCAGCAGCCGAACAGGGTCGGGCGTTGAAAAACTGTTTTTT
size: .; J: TRBJ1-2; V: TRBV28; D: .; CDR3: CASRSQPSPGYTF; DNA: TGTGCCAGCAGGAGCCAACCCTCACCTGGCTACACCTTC
size: .; J: TRBJ2-1; V: TRBV27; D: TRBD1; CDR3: CASSLPGTDRNEQFF; DNA: TGTGCCAGCAGTTTACCCGGGACAGACCGCAATGAGCAGTTCTTC
size: .; J: TRBJ2-1; V: TRBV7-3; D: .; CDR3: CASSFLEGDEQFF; DNA: TGTGCCAGCAGCTTTTTAGAAGGGGATGAGCAGTTCTTC
size: .; J: TRBJ2-7; V: TRBV11-3; D: .; CDR3: CASSLGTTTEQYF; DNA: TGTGCCAGCAGCTTAGGCACAACTACCGAGCAGTACTTC
size: .; J: TRBJ2-7; V: TRBV27; D: TRBD1; CDR3: CASSLSAGTGSHEQYF; DNA: TGTGCCAGCAGTTTATCTGCCGGGACAGGGTCCCACGAGCAGTACTTC
size: .; J: TRBJ1-2; V: TRBV25-1; D: TRBD1; CDR3: CASSHPRQGYGYTF; DNA: TGTGCCAGCAGCCACCCTCGACAGGGGTATGGCTACACCTTC
size: .; J: TRBJ2-5; V: TRBV5-4; D: TRBD2; CDR3: CASSLPAGAGETQYF; DNA: TGTGCCAGCAGCTTGCCCGCGGGAGCCGGTGAGACCCAGTACTTC
size: few; J: TRBJ2-5; V: TRBV2; D: .; CDR3: CASSRGPGETQYF; DNA: TGTGCCAGCAGTCGCGGGCCGGGGGAGACCCAGTACTTC
size: .; J: TRBJ2-3; V: TRBV10-3; D: .; CDR3: CATSPTDTQYF; DNA: TGTGCCACCTCCCCGACAGATACGCAGTATTTT
size: .; J: TRBJ2-2; V: TRBV7-3; D: .; CDR3: CASSSQGVKTGELFF; DNA: TGTGCCAGCAGCTCTCAGGGTGTAAAGACCGGGGAGCTGTTTTTT
size: .; J: TRBJ2-3; V: TRBV5-4; D: TRBD1; CDR3: CASSLGQGPDTQYF; DNA: TGTGCCAGCAGCTTGGGACAGGGACCAGATACGCAGTATTTT
size: .; J: TRBJ2-1; V: TRBV4-2; D: TRBD2; CDR3: CASSQDGLAVNEQFF; DNA: TGTGCCAGCAGCCAAGATGGACTAGCGGTTAATGAGCAGTTCTTC
size: .; J: TRBJ1-1; V: TRBV6-1; D: TRBD1; CDR3: CASSVDRGLEAFF; DNA: TGTGCCAGCAGTGTGGACAGGGGACTTGAAGCTTTCTTT
size: .; J: TRBJ1-1; V: TRBV19; D: .; CDR3: CASSMGVEGWGTEAFF; DNA: TGTGCCAGTAGTATGGGTGTGGAGGGTTGGGGGACTGAAGCTTTCTTT
size: .; J: TRBJ1-1; V: TRBV5-4; D: TRBD1; CDR3: CAMNRGPNTEAFF; DNA: TGTGCCATGAACAGGGGTCCGAACACTGAAGCTTTCTTT
size: .; J: TRBJ2-1; V: TRBV29-1; D: TRBD2; CDR3: CSVWTSGSEQFF; DNA: TGCAGCGTTTGGACTAGCGGAAGTGAGCAGTTCTTC